This TCR beta chain was sequenced in a study of blood T cell repertoires in COVID-19. The CDR3 extends over 13 amino acids. Germline V gene sequence: CDR1 MNHEY, CDR2 SVGAGI. V shed 5 bases, J shed 3 bases, and the junction held 1 base outside the gene matches. TCRdb's table, derived via immunoSEQ multiplex PCR, lists solely in-frame clones and lacks some. The table has some 200,000 clones, about 88% seen once. This clonotype originated in a man aged 45-65 years with COVID-19, enrolled during active disease. The rearrangement uses TRBV6-5 and TRBJ2-7, with 10 bases aligning to TRBD2. Sequencing input: peripheral blood. Here the CDR3 DNA reads TGTGCCAGCAGTCTAGCGGGGGACTACGAGCAGTACTTC. Its translation is CASSLAGDYEQYF.